This T cell receptor beta chain was retrieved from a study of Ad26.COV2.S vaccination and SARS-CoV-2 variants. Across the whole study: The COV1001 Ad26.COV2.S trial arm included the donor. Study results and caveats: Spike-specific TCR breadth was greater after Ad26.COV2.S than placebo. Comparable non-spike TCR breadth was observed in vaccine and placebo recipients.

Concerning this clone itself: The antigen is unknown.

The treatment: about 20 received Ad26.COV2.S at low or high dose, single or two shots; several received placebo; per-sample allocation not given. Sampling was performed 63 days after the first vaccine or placebo injection. Aged 18-55 years, donor was enrolled in Boston in about 2020. The method was immunoSEQ multiplex PCR; TCRdb's version includes in-frame clones alone and lacks a portion of them. Here the sample spans a few hundred thousand clones, 88% being singletons. V shed 2 bases, J shed 7 bases, and the junction held 6 bases outside the gene matches. The germline CDR1 and CDR2 sequences are PRHDT and FYEKMQ (reference sequence). The CDR3 totals 14 residues.

The source of this sequence is a person aged 18-65 years who received the Ad26.COV2.S COVID-19 vaccine or a placebo. The chain employs TRBV13 and TRBJ2-7, with 9 bases lining up with TRBD1. The sample consisted of peripheral blood, taken in a trial of Ad26.COV2.S vaccine versus placebo. The CDR3 bases are TGTGCCAGCAGCTTAACCGGGACAGGGTTTGAGCAGTACTTC. Amino acid sequence: CASSLTGTGFEQYF.